These 15 T cell receptor beta chains came from one sample sequenced in a study of T cell repertoires in cytomegalovirus infection. TCRdb independently ran MiXCR on the reads; one entry per CDR3 protein. Counted here are around 490,000 distinct CDR3 sequences, approximately 25% occurring once; the ten biggest clones make up less than 15%. Sample: PBMCs. The receptors derive from a human donor in good health (CMV status not recorded). Some clones in this sample may be carry-over from other donors' samples.

This clonotype has only a few counts. V gene TRBV28 combines with J gene TRBJ2-1, with D hard to call. This CDR3 spans 11 amino acids. The V gene lost 7 bases and the J gene lost 8 bases, with 9 bases spanning the gap. Germline CDR1 MDHEN, CDR2 SYDVKM. DNA for the CDR3: TGTGCCAGCAACAACCCCCATGAGCAGTTCTTC. Translated: CASNNPHEQFF.

The chain uses TRBV11-2 and TRBJ1-2; maybe TRBD1 (5 bases). Germline CDR1 SGHAT, CDR2 FQNNGV. The V and J ends lost 5 bases and 0 bases respectively, with 10 bases between them. The CDR3 extends over 14 amino acids. The CDR3 reads CASSRDSSNYGYTF. As DNA, the CDR3 is TGTGCCAGCAGCCGAGACAGTTCTAACTATGGCTACACCTTC.

This clonotype was counted between two and nine times. The rearrangement uses TRBV11-2 and TRBJ2-3; TRBD2 aligns across 9 bases. Germline V gene data show CDR1 as SGHAT and CDR2 as FQNNGV. Trimming cost V 0 bases and J 9 bases; bases outside gene matches: 7. The CDR3 spans 15 residues. The CDR3 is CASSLDRLAVNTQYF. The CDR3 nucleotides read TGTGCCAGCAGCTTAGATAGACTAGCGGTGAACACGCAGTATTTT.

This chain connects TRBV11-3 to TRBJ1-2, with D perhaps matching TRBD1 (5 bases). Trimming took off 5 bases at V and 5 bases at J, with 9 bases between the two ends. There are 12 residues in the CDR3. Germline CDR1 and CDR2: SGHNT and YENEEA. The CDR3 DNA reads TGTGCCAGCAGCGGAGGGGCTTATGGCTACACCTTC. Translation gives CASSGGAYGYTF.

V usage is TRBV6-2 or TRBV6-3 and J usage is TRBJ2-2; possibly TRBD1 for D (5 bases). The V and J ends lost 8 bases and 2 bases respectively, with 9 bases between them. This CDR3 is 13 amino acids long. In germline, CDR1 is MNHEY, CDR2 SVGEGT. CDR3 sequence reads: CASVDNNTGELFF. The DNA of the CDR3 is TGTGCCAGCGTGGACAACAACACCGGGGAGCTGTTTTTT.

The gene calls are TRBV9 and TRBJ2-5; 13 bases are a match to TRBD2. Germline V gene data show CDR1 as SGDLS and CDR2 as YYNGEE. The J segment lost 2 bases and the V segment lost 3 bases, leaving 7 bases of the junction unmatched. The CDR3 contains 17 residues. The CDR3 nucleotides are TGTGCCAGCAGCGCGGGACTAGCGGGAAGCGGGCAAGAGACCCAGTACTTC. Translating it yields CASSAGLAGSGQETQYF.

The chain joins TRBV7-2 to TRBJ1-1, with TRBD1 as a possible D gene (5 bases). V lost 5 bases and J 0 bases, leaving 7 bases between the germline ends. The CDR3 sequence is 13 residues long. From germline, CDR1 is SGHTA and CDR2 FQGNSA. The CDR3 DNA follows: TGTGCCAGCAGCAACAGGCTGAACACTGAAGCTTTCTTT. Amino acid sequence: CASSNRLNTEAFF.

A few counts support this clonotype. J is TRBJ2-7 and V is TRBV6-8; TRBD1 is a possible D gene (5 bases). Germline V gene sequence: CDR1 MNHGY, CDR2 SAAAGT. The V gene lost 5 bases and the J gene lost 2 bases, with 19 bases spanning the gap. The CDR3 has 16 residues. The CDR3 nucleotides read TGTGCCAGCAGTATTCCGAGACAGTTGGGGCCCTACGAGCAGTACGTC. Amino acid sequence: CASSIPRQLGPYEQYV.

The J gene is TRBJ2-1, the V gene TRBV12-3 or TRBV12-4; the D gene could be TRBD1 or TRBD2 (5 bases each). CDR3 length: 12 residues. Trimming took 6 bases from V and 12 from J, leaving 15 bases between them. The CDR3 nucleotides read TGTGCCAGCAGCAGCTCCGGGACGTTGCAGTTCTTC. Protein sequence: CASSSSGTLQFF.

The V gene is TRBV12-3 or TRBV12-4, the J gene TRBJ1-1; D is unclear. The length of the CDR3 is 13 residues. The V end was cut by 6 bases, the J end by 8 bases, with 16 bases between. This CDR3 reads CASSRDRMREAFF. CDR3 nucleotides: TGTGCCAGCAGCCGCGACCGGATGAGGGAAGCTTTCTTT.

This clonotype was seen only a few times. The chain has TRBV5-1 and TRBJ1-3; tentative D call: TRBD1 (6 bases). The germline V gene has CDR1 SGHRS and CDR2 YFSETQ. There are 17 residues in the CDR3. V was cut by 3 bases and J by 0 bases, with 16 bases left in between. The CDR3 reads CASSSSGTRFSGNTIYF. CDR3 in DNA: TGCGCCAGCAGCTCATCCGGGACACGGTTCTCTGGAAACACCATATATTTT.

V gene TRBV9 combines with J gene TRBJ2-2; D not certain. The CDR3 runs 13 residues. Germline lookup yields CDR1 SGDLS and CDR2 YYNGEE. The V end was cut by 2 bases, the J end by 7 bases, with 9 bases between. CDR3 sequence: CASSVVLGGELFF. CDR3 nucleotide sequence: TGTGCCAGCAGCGTTGTACTCGGCGGGGAGCTGTTTTTT.

This clonotype was found a few times. This chain uses TRBV6-2 or TRBV6-3 with TRBJ2-1; 8 nucleotides agree with TRBD2. This CDR3 is built from 13 residues. V dropped 9 bases and J dropped 4; count of bases not matched to a gene: 5. Germline CDR1 and CDR2: MNHEY and SVGEGT. The CDR3 here is CASPAGAYNEQFF. CDR3 nucleotides: TGTGCCAGTCCAGCGGGAGCGTACAATGAGCAGTTCTTC.

This clonotype was seen a few times. A far larger clone lies a single base away; this is likely a read error. This rearrangement joins TRBV28 to TRBJ2-3, with unresolved D. Trimming took off 7 bases at V and 0 bases at J, with 5 bases between the two ends. The CDR3 has 12 amino acids. The germline CDR1 and CDR2 sequences are MDHEN and SYDVKM. In nucleotides, the CDR3 is TGTGCCAGCACCTTTAGCACAGATACGCAGTATTTT. It encodes CASTFSTDTQYF.

This chain joins TRBV24-1 and TRBJ2-2, with D possibly being TRBD1 (5 bases). V was cut by 4 bases and J by 5 bases, with 16 bases left in between. In germline, CDR1 is KGHDR, CDR2 SFDVKD. CDR3 length: 16 amino acids. The CDR3 region has the DNA TGTGCCACCAGTGAGCCGCGTGCAGGGAAGACCGGGGAGCTGTTTTTT. It is translated as CATSEPRAGKTGELFF.